The sequence of this T cell receptor (beta chain) was determined in a study of cytomegalovirus exposure and HLA in healthy donors. Whole-study findings and limits: A later analysis reportedly identified an Asian-associated ancestry cluster as carrying fewer N-insertions than the approximately 670-donor mean.

As to this clone: Its target is not known.

The PCR was carried out with 60 Vbeta primers and 13 Jbeta primers. Repertoires were generated with immunoSEQ multiplex PCR, while TCRdb's copy carries only in-frame clones and drops some. The sample consists of around 280,000 clones, roughly 89% of them appearing once. Germline CDR1 and CDR2: KGHSH and LQKENI. This CDR3 is built from 18 residues. Losses at the gene ends were 7 bases for V and 1 base for J; bases not matched to a gene: 17. The sequenced material came from PBMCs. V usage is TRBV18 and J usage is TRBJ1-2, with TRBD1 identical over 8 bases. The receptor's source is a young woman in good health and CMV-seronegative. DNA for the CDR3: TGTGCCAGCTTACTTGGGGGACAGGCCCCGACCCTTAACTATGGCTACACCTTC. This encodes CASLLGGQAPTLNYGYTF.